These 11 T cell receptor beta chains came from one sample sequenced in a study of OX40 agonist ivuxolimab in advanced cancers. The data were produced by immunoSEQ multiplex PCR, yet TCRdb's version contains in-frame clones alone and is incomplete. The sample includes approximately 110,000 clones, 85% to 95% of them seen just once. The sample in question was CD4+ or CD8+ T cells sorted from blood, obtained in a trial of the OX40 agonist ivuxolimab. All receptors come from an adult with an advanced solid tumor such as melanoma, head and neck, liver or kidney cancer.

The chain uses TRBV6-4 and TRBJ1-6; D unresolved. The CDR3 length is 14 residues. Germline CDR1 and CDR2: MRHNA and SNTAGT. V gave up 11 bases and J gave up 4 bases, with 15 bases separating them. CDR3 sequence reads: CADLRGFYNSPLHF. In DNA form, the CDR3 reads TGTGCCGATTTGCGGGGTTTTTATAATTCACCCCTCCACTTT.

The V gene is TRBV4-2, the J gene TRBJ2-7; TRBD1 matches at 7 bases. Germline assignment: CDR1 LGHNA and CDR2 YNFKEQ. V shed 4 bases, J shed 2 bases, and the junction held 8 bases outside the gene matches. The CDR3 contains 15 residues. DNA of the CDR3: TGTGCCAGCAGCCTCGCCTGGGACAGCACCTACGAGCAGTACTTC. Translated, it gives CASSLAWDSTYEQYF.

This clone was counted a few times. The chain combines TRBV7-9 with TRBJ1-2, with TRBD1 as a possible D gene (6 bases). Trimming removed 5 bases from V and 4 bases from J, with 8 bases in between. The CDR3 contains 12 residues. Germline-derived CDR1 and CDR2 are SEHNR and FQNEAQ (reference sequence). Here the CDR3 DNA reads TGTGCCAGCAGCGCGGACAGCTATGGCTACACCTTC. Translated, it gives CASSADSYGYTF.

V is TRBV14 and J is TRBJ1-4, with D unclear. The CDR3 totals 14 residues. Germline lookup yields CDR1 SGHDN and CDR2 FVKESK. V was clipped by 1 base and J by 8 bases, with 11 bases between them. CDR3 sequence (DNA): TGTGCCAGCAGCCAAGGGGCCGTCGGGGAAAAACTGTTTTTT. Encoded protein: CASSQGAVGEKLFF.

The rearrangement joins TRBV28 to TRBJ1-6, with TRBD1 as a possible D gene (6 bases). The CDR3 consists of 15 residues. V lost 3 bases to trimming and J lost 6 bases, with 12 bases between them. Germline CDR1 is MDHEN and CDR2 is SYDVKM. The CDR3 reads CASSLGRGGNSPLHF. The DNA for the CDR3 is TGTGCCAGCAGTTTGGGCAGGGGAGGTAATTCACCCCTCCACTTT.

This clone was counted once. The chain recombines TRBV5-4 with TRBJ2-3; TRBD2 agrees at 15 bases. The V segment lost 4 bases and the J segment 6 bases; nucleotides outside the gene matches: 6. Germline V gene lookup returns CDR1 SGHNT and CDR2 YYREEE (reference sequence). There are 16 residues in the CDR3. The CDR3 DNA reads TGTGCCAGCAGCCAAAGGACTAGCGGGAGGGATGATACGCAGTATTTT. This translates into CASSQRTSGRDDTQYF.

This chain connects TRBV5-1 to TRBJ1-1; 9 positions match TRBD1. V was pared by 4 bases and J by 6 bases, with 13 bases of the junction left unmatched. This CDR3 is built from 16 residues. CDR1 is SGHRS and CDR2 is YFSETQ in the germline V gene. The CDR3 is CASSQGSNTGGPEAFF. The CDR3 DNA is TGCGCCAGCAGCCAGGGATCAAACACAGGGGGCCCTGAAGCTTTCTTT.

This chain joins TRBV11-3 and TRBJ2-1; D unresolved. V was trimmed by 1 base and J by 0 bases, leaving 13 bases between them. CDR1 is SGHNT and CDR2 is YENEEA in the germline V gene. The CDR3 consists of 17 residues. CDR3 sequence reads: CASSLVRRSGSYNEQFF. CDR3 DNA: TGTGCCAGCAGCTTAGTCAGGAGATCCGGCTCCTACAATGAGCAGTTCTTC.

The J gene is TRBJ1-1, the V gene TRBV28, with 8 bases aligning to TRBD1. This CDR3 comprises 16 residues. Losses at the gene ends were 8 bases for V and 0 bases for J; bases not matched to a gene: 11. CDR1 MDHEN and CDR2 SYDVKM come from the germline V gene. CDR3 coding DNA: TGTGCCAGCCACATCCGGGACAGGACAATGAACACTGAAGCTTTCTTT. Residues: CASHIRDRTMNTEAFF. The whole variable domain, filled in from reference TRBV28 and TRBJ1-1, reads DVKVTQSSRYLVKRTGEKVFLECVQDMDHENMFWYRQDPGLGLRLIYFSYDVKMKEKGDIPEGYSVSREKKERFSLILESASTNQTSMYLCASHIRDRTMNTEAFFGQGTRLTVV.

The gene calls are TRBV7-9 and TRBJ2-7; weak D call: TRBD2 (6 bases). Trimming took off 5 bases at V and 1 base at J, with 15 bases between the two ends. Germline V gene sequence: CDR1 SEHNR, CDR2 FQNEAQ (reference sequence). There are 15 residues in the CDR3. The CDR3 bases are TGTGCCAGCAGCCCGAGGGACTCGGGATCCTACGAGCAGTACTTC. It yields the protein CASSPRDSGSYEQYF.

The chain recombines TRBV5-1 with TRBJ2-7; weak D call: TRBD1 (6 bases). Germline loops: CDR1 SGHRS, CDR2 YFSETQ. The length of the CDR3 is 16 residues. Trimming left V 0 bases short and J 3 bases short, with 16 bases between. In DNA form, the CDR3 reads TGCGCCAGCAGCTTGGGAATACAGGGCTCCCTCTACGAGCAGTACTTC. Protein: CASSLGIQGSLYEQYF.